What follows describes a single TCR beta chain. The data stem from a study of blood T cell repertoires in COVID-19. Study-wide background: T cells, B-cell-depleted T cells, or PBMCs supplied cDNA or gDNA.

In the original analysis: Amplification of reference gene primers was used by the study to estimate nucleated cell counts. The table came from immunoSEQ multiplex PCR; TCRdb's copy has only in-frame clones and leaves some out. V and J calls and clone size are those listed in that table; D and trimming were worked out from the DNA. This sample has more than 85,000 clones, with around nine tenths found just once. V dropped 5 bases and J dropped 5 bases, with 3 bases sitting between them. The CDR3 has 10 residues. Germline V gives CDR1 MDHEN, CDR2 SYDVKM. What was sequenced was peripheral blood. The chain employs TRBV28 and TRBJ1-1, with D uncertain. The receptor comes from a woman in her fifties or sixties with acute or convalescent COVID-19. CDR3 bases: TGTGCCAGCAGTCGGACTGAAGCTTTCTTT. It translates to CASSRTEAFF.